This is a list of T cell receptor beta chains from one sample in a study of T cells in Graves' hyperthyroidism and ophthalmopathy. TCRdb re-called the multiplex PCR reads with MiXCR, one entry per CDR3 protein. The table records 500,000 to 550,000 distinct CDR3 sequences, around 21% of them present only once. The specimen was blood. The receptors here all came from a man in his late teens or twenties with Graves' hyperthyroidism. Both conserved end residues are part of each CDR3. D genes are given only for firm matches. Expanded clones get a size class; other rows say once, few or many, or leave the size out.

NA | TRBJ2-2 | many | TRBV19 | CASTIGDGTGELFF | TGTGCCAGTACAATCGGGGACGGCACCGGGGAGCTGTTTTTT
TRBD2 | TRBJ2-4 | many | TRBV6-2/TRBV6-3 | CASSYSRRQLAGGITDSAKNIQYF | TGTGCCAGCAGTTACTCGAGGCGTCAACTAGCGGGGGGCATAACAGACTCAGCCAAAAACATTCAGTACTTC
TRBD1 | TRBJ1-2 | many | TRBV27 | CASSFQGANGYTF | TGTGCCAGCAGTTTCCAGGGGGCGAATGGCTACACCTTC
TRBD1 | TRBJ2-7 | NA | TRBV28 | CASSFAGTGPIIEQYF | TGTGCCAGCAGTTTTGCCGGGACAGGGCCAATTATCGAGCAGTACTTC
TRBD1 | TRBJ2-7 | many | TRBV12-3/TRBV12-4 | CASQSDRAGEQYF | TGTGCCAGCCAGTCGGACAGGGCAGGCGAGCAGTACTTC
NA | TRBJ1-3 | many | TRBV10-2 | CASIGFSGNTIYF | TGCGCCAGCATAGGGTTCTCTGGAAACACCATATATTTT
NA | TRBJ1-2 | many | TRBV28 | CASSPTRTGHGYTF | TGTGCCAGCAGCCCAACTCGGACGGGCCATGGCTACACCTTC
NA | TRBJ2-7 | NA | TRBV27 | CASSFLGRYDQYF | TGTGCCAGCAGTTTTCTGGGGAGGTACGATCAGTACTTC
NA | TRBJ1-2 | few | TRBV5-4 | CASSETENYGYTF | TGTGCCAGCAGCGAGACCGAGAATTATGGCTACACCTTC
TRBD2 | TRBJ2-2 | many | TRBV12-3/TRBV12-4 | CASRLTSGATGELFF | TGTGCCAGCAGGCTGACTAGCGGGGCCACCGGGGAGCTGTTTTTT
NA | TRBJ1-5 | many | TRBV6-1 | CASSSTTTYSWDPQHF | TGTGCCAGCAGCTCGACGACAACTTATTCATGGGATCCCCAGCATTTT
NA | TRBJ2-7 | few | TRBV6-1 | CASSEWGSSYEQYF | TGTGCCAGCAGTGAGTGGGGGAGCTCCTACGAGCAGTACTTC
NA | TRBJ2-7 | few | TRBV9 | CASSVLANATNYEQYF | TGTGCCAGCAGCGTTCTAGCGAACGCGACGAACTACGAGCAGTACTTC
NA | TRBJ1-1 | few | TRBV30 | CAWEGLDTEAFF | TGTGCCTGGGAGGGGTTGGACACTGAAGCTTTCTTT
NA | TRBJ2-4 | many | TRBV9 | CASSEGWAKNIQYF | TGTGCCAGCAGCGAGGGCTGGGCCAAAAACATTCAGTACTTC
NA | TRBJ1-3 | NA | TRBV6-5 | CASSYSNGGNTIYF | TGTGCCAGCAGTTACTCGAATGGAGGAAACACCATATATTTT
TRBD1 | TRBJ1-1 | many | TRBV6-4 | CASRAGQENTEAFF | TGTGCCAGCAGAGCGGGACAGGAGAACACTGAAGCTTTCTTT
NA | TRBJ2-2 | many | TRBV11-2 | CASSLLPTGELFF | TGTGCCAGCAGCTTGCTCCCTACCGGGGAGCTGTTTTTT